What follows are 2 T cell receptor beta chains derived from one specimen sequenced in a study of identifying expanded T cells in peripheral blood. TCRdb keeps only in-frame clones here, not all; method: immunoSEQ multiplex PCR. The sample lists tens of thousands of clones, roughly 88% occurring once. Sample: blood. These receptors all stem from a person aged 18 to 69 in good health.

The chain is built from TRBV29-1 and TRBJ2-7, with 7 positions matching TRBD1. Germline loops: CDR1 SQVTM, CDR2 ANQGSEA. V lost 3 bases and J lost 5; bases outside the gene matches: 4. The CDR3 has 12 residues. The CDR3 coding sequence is TGCAGCGTTGATCAGGGGGAGAACGAGCAGTACTTC. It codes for CSVDQGENEQYF.

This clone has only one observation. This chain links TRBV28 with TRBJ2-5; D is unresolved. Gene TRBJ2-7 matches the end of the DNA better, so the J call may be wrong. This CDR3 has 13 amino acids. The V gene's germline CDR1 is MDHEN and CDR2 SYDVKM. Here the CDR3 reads CASSRSVRYEQYF. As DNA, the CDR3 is TGTGCCAGCAGTCGAAGTGTGCGCTACGAGCAGTACTTC.